This TCR beta chain was observed in a study of blood T cell repertoires in COVID-19 (dated by TCRdb to 2018 to 2020). Context from the whole study: Collaborator samples came from the United States, Italy and Spain and covered acute and convalescent phases of COVID-19. The samples were drawn from two sources: the first 160 participants of the ongoing ImmuneRACE study, and approximately 1,300 subjects contributed by 6 global collaborators. HLA class I and class II types, where available, came from metadata supplied by the sample provider rather than from assay-based typing. Subjects who had been exposed to COVID-19, were actively infected with it, or had recovered from it provided the deeply sampled blood TCRbeta repertoires that made up the dataset. The material from the prospective study consisted of cDNA or gDNA derived from T cells, B-cell-depleted T cells, or PBMCs. Nearly every sample came with metadata listing a de-identified subject ID, COVID-19 status, age in years and sex. A freely available public database, intended as a resource for researchers studying the immune response to SARS-CoV-2, is where the repertoires were released.

TCRbeta CDR3 regions were amplified from genomic DNA by means of the immunoSEQ Assay, a bias-controlled multiplex PCR. The original methods were these. The number of nucleated cells in each sample was estimated by amplification of reference gene primers within the assay. To quantify the absolute abundance of each unique TCRbeta CDR3 rearrangement, sequence reads were collapsed and filtered. For each sample, productive Simpson clonality was calculated as the square root of Simpson's diversity index over productive rearrangements. The table comes from immuneACCESS by way of TCRdb, which keeps in-frame sequences with V and J called. Part of the clones is missing from these tables; in studies checked, under half for an unresolved V gene and the rest for unknown reasons. The D gene and trimming were derived from the DNA, and the V and J assignments and clone size from that table. This sample gives approximately 100,000 clones in total; 80% to 90% of them show up just once. The ten largest clones add up to 2.7% of the sample.

Concerning this clone itself: No cognate antigen has been identified for it. The sample holds no much larger clone one base away, and base qualities are not on file.

The cysteine opens and the phenylalanine closes a CDR3 of 16 amino acids. Only the CDR3 portion is preserved as DNA: 48 bases, with reading frame beginning at the first base. After removal of 4 bases from V and 1 base from J, the junction retains 3 bases not matched to a gene. The germline V gene sets CDR1 to SGHRS and CDR2 to YFSETQ. Enrolling through a virtual design, the prospective study's participants ranged in age from about 18 to 89 years and lived across roughly 23 United States geographic areas. In the prospective study, cohorts were assigned on the basis of participant-reported clinical history obtained from a screening survey and a study questionnaire. ImmuneRACE Cohort 3 recovered participants were defined by two consecutive negative NP/OP PCR tests, healthcare professional clearance, or symptom resolution. In the prospective study, mobile phlebotomists collected whole blood, serum and a nasopharyngeal or oropharyngeal swab from each participant. Over a roughly two-month period, participants in the prospective study had the option of providing additional blood draws and questionnaires. Prospective study blood samples were shipped either frozen or at room temperature before DNA extraction.

Results the study describes overall, beyond this receptor: The quantity of clinical and demographic metadata differed by source and by participant and was supplied without curation.

The chain links TRBV5-1 with TRBJ2-1; 12 bases in the middle match TRBD2. The sample taken for sequencing was PBMCs or T cells enriched from blood (not recorded which). The receptor was derived from a woman in her forties or fifties who had recovered from COVID-19. The CDR3 is CASSVTSGGSYNEQFF. In nucleotides, the sequence is TGCGCCAGCAGCGTGACTAGCGGGGGATCCTACAATGAGCAGTTCTTC.